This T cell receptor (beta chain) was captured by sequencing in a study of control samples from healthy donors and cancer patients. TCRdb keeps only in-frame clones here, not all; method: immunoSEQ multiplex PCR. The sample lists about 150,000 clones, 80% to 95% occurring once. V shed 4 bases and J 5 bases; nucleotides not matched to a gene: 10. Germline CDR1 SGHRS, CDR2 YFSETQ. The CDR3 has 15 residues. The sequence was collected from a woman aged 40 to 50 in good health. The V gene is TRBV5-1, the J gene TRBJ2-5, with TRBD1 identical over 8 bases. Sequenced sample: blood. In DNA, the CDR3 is TGCGCCAGCAGCGCAGGACAGGGAAACGGGGAGACCCAGTACTTC. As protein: CASSAGQGNGETQYF.